This T cell receptor (beta chain) was captured by sequencing in a study of T cell clonotyping in hematopoietic cell transplantation. Study context: Pretransplant recipient samples were taken after cytoreduction.

Trimming pared 7 bases from V and 3 bases from J, leaving 9 bases between. The length of the CDR3 is 13 residues. Germline V lookup: CDR1 MNHNS, CDR2 SASEGT. This sample's time point: recipient sample about 28 days before transplant, after cytoreduction. Blood collection times were about day -28 and days 30, 100, 180 posttransplant. Details on this clone: Its antigen is unidentified.

Notes on the study in general: Few recipient clonotypes overlapped donors; over 95% were de novo at given depth. After transplant, recipient diversity fell while pathologically expanded clonotypes grew through day 180.

Sequenced by immunoSEQ multiplex PCR; TCRdb stores in-frame clones only, minus some. The data show tens of thousands of clones, 90% to 97% seen once. The sequencing here drew on peripheral blood mononuclear cells, taken before stem cell transplant. The rearrangement links TRBV6-1 to TRBJ2-2, with a possible D match to TRBD2 (5 bases). This TCR came from a woman aged 45-65 years with acute myeloid leukemia. Some clones in this sample may be carry-over from other donors' samples. CDR3 in DNA: TGTGCCAGCAAACGGGGATACACCGGGGAGCTGTTTTTT. Its protein is CASKRGYTGELFF.